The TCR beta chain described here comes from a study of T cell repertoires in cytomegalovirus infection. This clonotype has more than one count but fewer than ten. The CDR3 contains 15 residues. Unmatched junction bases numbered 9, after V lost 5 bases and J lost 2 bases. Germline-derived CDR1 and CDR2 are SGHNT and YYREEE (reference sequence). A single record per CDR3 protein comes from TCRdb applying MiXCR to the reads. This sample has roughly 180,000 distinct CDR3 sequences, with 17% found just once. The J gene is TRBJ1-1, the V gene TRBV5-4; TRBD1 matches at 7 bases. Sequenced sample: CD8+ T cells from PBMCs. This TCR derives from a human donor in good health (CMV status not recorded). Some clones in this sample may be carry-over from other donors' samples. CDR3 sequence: CASSRPGTENTEAFF. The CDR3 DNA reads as TGTGCCAGCAGTCGACCCGGGACAGAAAACACTGAAGCTTTCTTT.